What follows is one T cell receptor (beta chain) and its context. Its antigen is not known. The source of the sample is a study of shared clonotypes between healthy human individuals. The study's findings and limits: Enrolling few donors narrowed the genetic and exposure-history diversity that was represented.

Donors were healthy HIV-negative adults without recent acute infections or vaccinations. Trimming stripped 3 bases from V and 5 bases from J, with 9 bases between. CDR1 is SGHTA and CDR2 is FQGNSA in the germline V gene. The length of the CDR3 is 13 residues. Genomic DNA belonging to each subset was distributed in equal measure over several immunoSEQ plates. The protocol was immunoSEQ multiplex PCR, while the TCRdb copy is restricted to in-frame clones and leaves out a portion. The sample carries approximately 500,000 clones, about 79% recorded once. V usage is TRBV7-2 and J usage is TRBJ2-3; D call uncertain. The source of this sequence is a woman in her 40s in good health. Some clones in this sample may be carry-over from other donors' samples. The source material was PBMCs. CDR3 protein: CASSFERGDTQYF. CDR3 nucleotides: TGTGCCAGCAGCTTTGAACGAGGAGATACGCAGTATTTT.